This T cell receptor beta chain was identified during a study of OX40 agonist ivuxolimab in advanced cancers. Sequencing used immunoSEQ multiplex PCR; TCRdb keeps in-frame clones, though not all of them. This repertoire shows around 56,000 clones, more than 75% found once; its top ten account for 0.85% to 1.4%. Trimming took 2 bases from V and 0 from J, leaving 14 bases between them. There are 16 residues in the CDR3. CDR1 and CDR2 from the germline V gene are SEHNR and FQNEAQ (reference sequence). The rearrangement uses TRBV7-9 and TRBJ2-7; possibly TRBD2 for D (6 bases). The source material was CD4+ or CD8+ T cells sorted from blood, sampled in a trial of the OX40 agonist ivuxolimab. The origin of this receptor is an adult with an advanced solid tumor such as melanoma, head and neck, liver or kidney cancer. CDR3 protein: CASSLSLAGSSYEQYF. The DNA for the CDR3 is TGTGCCAGCAGCTTAAGTCTGGCGGGATCCTCCTACGAGCAGTACTTC.